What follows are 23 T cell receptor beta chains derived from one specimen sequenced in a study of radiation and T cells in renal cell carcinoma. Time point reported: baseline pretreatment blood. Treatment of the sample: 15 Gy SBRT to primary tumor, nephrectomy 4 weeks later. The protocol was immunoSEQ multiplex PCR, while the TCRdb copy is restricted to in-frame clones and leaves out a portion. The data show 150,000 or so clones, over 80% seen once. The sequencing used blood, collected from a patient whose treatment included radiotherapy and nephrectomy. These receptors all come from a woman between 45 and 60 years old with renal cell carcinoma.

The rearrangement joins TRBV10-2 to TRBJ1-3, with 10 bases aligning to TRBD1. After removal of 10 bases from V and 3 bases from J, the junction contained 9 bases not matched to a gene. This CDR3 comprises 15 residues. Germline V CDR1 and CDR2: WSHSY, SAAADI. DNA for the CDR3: TGCGCCATCAAAGCTGGGACAGGGGTTGGAAACACCATATATTTT. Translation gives CAIKAGTGVGNTIYF.

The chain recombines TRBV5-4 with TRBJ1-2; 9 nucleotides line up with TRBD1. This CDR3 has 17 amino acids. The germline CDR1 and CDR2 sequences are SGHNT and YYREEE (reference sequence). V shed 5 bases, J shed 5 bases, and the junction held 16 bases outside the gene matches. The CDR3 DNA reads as TGTGCCAGCAGTACAATTCTAACAGGGGGCTCACCTTATGGCTACACCTTC. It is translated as CASSTILTGGSPYGYTF.

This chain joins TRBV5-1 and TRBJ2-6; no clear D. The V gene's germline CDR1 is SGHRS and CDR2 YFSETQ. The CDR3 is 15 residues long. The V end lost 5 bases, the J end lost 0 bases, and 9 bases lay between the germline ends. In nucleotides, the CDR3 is TGCGCCAGCAGTAATCCGTACTCTGGGGCCAACGTCCTGACTTTC. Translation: CASSNPYSGANVLTF.

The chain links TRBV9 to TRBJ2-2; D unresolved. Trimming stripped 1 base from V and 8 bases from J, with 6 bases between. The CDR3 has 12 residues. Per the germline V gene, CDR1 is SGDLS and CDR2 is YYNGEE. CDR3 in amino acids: CASSVPAGELFF. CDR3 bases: TGTGCCAGCAGCGTACCAGCTGGGGAGCTGTTTTTT. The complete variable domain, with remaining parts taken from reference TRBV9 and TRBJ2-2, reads DSGVTQTPKHLITATGQRVTLRCSPRSGDLSVYWYQQSLDQGLQFLIQYYNGEERAKGNILERFSAQQFPDLHSELNLSSLELGDSALYFCASSVPAGELFFGEGSRLTVL.

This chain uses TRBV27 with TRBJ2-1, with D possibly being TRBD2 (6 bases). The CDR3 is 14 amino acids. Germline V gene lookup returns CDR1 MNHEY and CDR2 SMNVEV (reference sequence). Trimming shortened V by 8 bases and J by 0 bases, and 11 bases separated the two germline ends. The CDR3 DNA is TGTGCCAGCGGCTCTAGCGACTCCTACAATGAGCAGTTCTTC. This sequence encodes CASGSSDSYNEQFF.

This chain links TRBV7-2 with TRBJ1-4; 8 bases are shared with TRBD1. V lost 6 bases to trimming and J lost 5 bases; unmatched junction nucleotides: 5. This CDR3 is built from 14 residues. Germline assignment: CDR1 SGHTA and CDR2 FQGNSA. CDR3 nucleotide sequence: TGTGCCAGCAGTCTACAGGGGGAAAATGAAAAACTGTTTTTT. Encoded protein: CASSLQGENEKLFF.

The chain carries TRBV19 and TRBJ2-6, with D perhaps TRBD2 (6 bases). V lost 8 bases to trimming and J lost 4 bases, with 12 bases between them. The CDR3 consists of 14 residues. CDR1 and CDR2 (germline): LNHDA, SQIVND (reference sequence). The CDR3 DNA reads TGTGCCAGTGGTGGAGGGACCGGGGCCAACGTCCTGACTTTC. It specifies CASGGGTGANVLTF.

In DNA form, the CDR3 reads TGTGCCAGCAGTTACACCCGGGACAGCAATCAGCCCCAGCATTTT. Protein: CASSYTRDSNQPQHF. The V gene is TRBV6-5, the J gene TRBJ1-5; tentative D call: TRBD1 (5 bases). The CDR3 consists of 15 residues. Trimming cost V 2 bases and J 1 base, with 9 bases left between them. The germline V gene has CDR1 MNHEY and CDR2 SVGAGI.

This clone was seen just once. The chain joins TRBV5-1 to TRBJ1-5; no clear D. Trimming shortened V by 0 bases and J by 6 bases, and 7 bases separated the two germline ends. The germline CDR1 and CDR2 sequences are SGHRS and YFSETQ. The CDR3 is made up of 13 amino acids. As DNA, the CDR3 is TGCGCCAGCAGCTTGGAGGGCAGTCAGCCCCAGCATTTT. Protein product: CASSLEGSQPQHF. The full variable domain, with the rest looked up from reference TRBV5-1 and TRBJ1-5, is KAGVTQTPRYLIKTRGQQVTLSCSPISGHRSVSWYQQTPGQGLQFLFEYFSETQRNKGNFPGRFSGRQFSNSRSEMNVSTLELGDSALYLCASSLEGSQPQHFGDGTRLSIL.

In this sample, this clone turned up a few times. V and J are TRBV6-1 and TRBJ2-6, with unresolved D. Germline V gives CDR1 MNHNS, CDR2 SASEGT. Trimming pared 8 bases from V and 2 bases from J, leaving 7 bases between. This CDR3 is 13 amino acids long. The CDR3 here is CASSLTGANVLTF. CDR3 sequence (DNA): TGTGCCAGCTCCCTGACTGGGGCCAACGTCCTGACTTTC.

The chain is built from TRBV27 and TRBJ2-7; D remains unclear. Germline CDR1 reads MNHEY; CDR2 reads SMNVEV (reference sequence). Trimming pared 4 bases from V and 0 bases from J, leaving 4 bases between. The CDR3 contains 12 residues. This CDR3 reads CASSSGSYEQYF. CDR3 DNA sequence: TGTGCCAGCAGTTCCGGCTCCTACGAGCAGTACTTC.

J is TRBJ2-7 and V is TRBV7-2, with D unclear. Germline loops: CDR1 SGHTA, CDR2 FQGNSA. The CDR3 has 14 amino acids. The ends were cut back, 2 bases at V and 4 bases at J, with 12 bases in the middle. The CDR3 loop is CASSLSSTVYEQYF. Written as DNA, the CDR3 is TGTGCCAGCAGCTTAAGTTCTACGGTTTACGAGCAGTACTTC. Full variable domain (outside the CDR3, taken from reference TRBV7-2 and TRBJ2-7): GAGVSQSPSNKVTEKGKDVELRCDPISGHTALYWYRQSLGQGLEFLIYFQGNSAPDKSGLPSDRFSAERTGGSVSTLTIQRTQQEDSAVYLCASSLSSTVYEQYFGPGTRLTVT.

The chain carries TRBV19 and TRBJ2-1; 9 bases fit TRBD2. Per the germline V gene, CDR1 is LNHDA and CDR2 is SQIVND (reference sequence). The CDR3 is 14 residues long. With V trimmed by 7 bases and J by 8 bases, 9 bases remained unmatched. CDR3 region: CASKVPSGADEQFF. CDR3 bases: TGTGCCAGTAAAGTCCCTAGCGGGGCTGATGAGCAGTTCTTC.

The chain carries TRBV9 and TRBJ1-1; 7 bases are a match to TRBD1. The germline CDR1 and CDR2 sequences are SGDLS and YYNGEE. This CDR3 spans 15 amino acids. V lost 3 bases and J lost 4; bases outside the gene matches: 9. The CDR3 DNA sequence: TGTGCCAGCAGCGCAGGGGGGCCCCTAGGCACTGAAGCTTTCTTT. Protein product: CASSAGGPLGTEAFF.

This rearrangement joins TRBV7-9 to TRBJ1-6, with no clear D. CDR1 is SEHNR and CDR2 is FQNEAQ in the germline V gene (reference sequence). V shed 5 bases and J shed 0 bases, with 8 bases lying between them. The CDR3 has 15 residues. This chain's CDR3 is CASSPLSSYNSPLHF. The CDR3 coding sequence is TGTGCCAGCAGCCCCCTGAGCTCCTATAATTCACCCCTCCACTTT. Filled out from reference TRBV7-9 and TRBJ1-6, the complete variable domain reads DTGVSQNPRHKITKRGQNVTFRCDPISEHNRLYWYRQTLGQGPEFLTYFQNEAQLEKSRLLSDRFSAERPKGSFSTLEIQRTEQGDSAMYLCASSPLSSYNSPLHFGNGTRLTVT.

CDR3 in DNA: TGTGCCAGCAGCCCGACTAGCGGGAACACCGGGGAGCTGTTTTTT. It is translated as CASSPTSGNTGELFF. V usage is TRBV2 and J usage is TRBJ2-2, with 9 bases matching TRBD2. Looked up from germline, CDR1 is SNHLY and CDR2 is FYNNEI. The CDR3 runs 15 residues. After removal of 6 bases from V and 1 base from J, the junction contained 3 bases not matched to a gene.

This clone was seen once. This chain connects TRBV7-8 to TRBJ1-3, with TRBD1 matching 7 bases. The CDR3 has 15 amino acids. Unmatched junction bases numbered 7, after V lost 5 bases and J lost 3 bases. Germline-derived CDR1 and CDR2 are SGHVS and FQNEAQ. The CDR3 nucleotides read TGTGCCAGCAGCCCAACAGGGGTGGGTGGAAACACCATATATTTT. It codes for CASSPTGVGGNTIYF.

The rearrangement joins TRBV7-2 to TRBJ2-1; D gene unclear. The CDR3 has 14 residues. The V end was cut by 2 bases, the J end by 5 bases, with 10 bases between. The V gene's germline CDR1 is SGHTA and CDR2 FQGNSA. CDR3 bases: TGTGCCAGCAGCTTACTTTTAGTGGACAATGAGCAGTTCTTC. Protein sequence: CASSLLLVDNEQFF.

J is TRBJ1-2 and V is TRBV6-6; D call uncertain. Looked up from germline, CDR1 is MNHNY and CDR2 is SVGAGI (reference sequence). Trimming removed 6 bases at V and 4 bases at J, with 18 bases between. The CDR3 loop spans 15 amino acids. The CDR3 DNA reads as TGTGCCAGCAGCCGTGGAGAGAAGATAGGCTATGGCTACACCTTC. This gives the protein CASSRGEKIGYGYTF.

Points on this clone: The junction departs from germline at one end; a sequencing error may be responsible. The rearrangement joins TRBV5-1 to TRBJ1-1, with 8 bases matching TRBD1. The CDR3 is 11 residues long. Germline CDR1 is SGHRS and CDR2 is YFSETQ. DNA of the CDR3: TGCGCCAGCAGCTTGGAGGGACAGGCTTACTTT. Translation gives CASSLEGQAYF.

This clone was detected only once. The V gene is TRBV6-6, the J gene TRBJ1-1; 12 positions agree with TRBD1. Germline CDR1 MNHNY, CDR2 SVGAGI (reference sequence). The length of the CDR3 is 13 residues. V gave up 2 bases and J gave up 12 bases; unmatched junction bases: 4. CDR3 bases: TGTGCCAGCAGTTACGGGACAGGGGGCATGACTTTCTTT. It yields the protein CASSYGTGGMTFF.

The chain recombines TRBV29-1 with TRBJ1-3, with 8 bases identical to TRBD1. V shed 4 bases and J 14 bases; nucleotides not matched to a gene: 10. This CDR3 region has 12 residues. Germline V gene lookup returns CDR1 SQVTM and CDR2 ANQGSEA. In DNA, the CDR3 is TGCAGCGTTGGGGCAGGGGGCGGTCGAGTATATTTT. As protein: CSVGAGGGRVYF.

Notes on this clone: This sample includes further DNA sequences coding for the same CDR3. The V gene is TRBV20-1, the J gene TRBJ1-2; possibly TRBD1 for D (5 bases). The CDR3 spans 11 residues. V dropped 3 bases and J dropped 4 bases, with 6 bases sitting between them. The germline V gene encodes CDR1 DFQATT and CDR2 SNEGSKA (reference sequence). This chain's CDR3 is CSASGGYGYTF. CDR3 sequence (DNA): TGCAGTGCTAGTGGGGGCTATGGCTACACCTTC.